This is a list of T cell receptor beta chains from one sample in a study of memory CD4+ T cells and cytomegalovirus serostatus. Clones were read by immunoSEQ multiplex PCR, and TCRdb kept only the in-frame ones, dropping some. The data contain some 39,000 clones, around 79% of them seen just once; the ten biggest clones take up about 0.79%. The material sequenced was memory CD4+ T cells from blood. These receptors were collected from an adult in good health and CMV-seronegative. CDR3s include the opening cysteine and the closing phenylalanine or tryptophan. The D gene is left open where the match is weak. The size entry is marked missing in some rows and otherwise reads once, few, many or a size class.

NA	NA	TRBV15	TRBJ1-1	CATSRDPGGLDEAFF	TGTGCCACCAGCAGAGATCCCGGGGGTTTGGATGAAGCTTTCTTT
NA	once	TRBV5-1	TRBJ2-1	CASSSSPLGEQFF	TGCGCCAGCAGCTCCAGTCCCTTGGGTGAGCAGTTCTTC
NA	NA	TRBV6-6	TRBJ2-5	CASSYSTVAMAHF	TGTGCCAGCAGTTACTCGACCGTCGCTATGGCCCACTTC
NA	NA	TRBV7-2	TRBJ2-5	CASTPGGAQETQYF	TGTGCCAGCACCCCTGGGGGGGCACAAGAGACCCAGTACTTC
NA	once	TRBV7-2	TRBJ1-5	CASSSGQGINQPQHF	TGTGCCAGCAGCTCCGGTCAGGGTATCAATCAGCCCCAGCATTTT
TRBD1	NA	TRBV5-5	TRBJ1-1	CASSADRGTEAFF	TGTGCCAGCAGCGCGGACAGGGGAACTGAAGCTTTCTTT
NA	NA	TRBV13	TRBJ1-6	CASSTYSYNSPLHF	TGTGCCAGCAGTACATACTCCTATAATTCACCCCTCCACTTT
TRBD2	NA	TRBV2	TRBJ2-5	CASKGGGRSVTETQYF	TGTGCCAGCAAGGGCGGGGGTCGCTCGGTTACGGAGACCCAGTACTTC
NA	NA	TRBV4-1	TRBJ2-1	CASSPLDMGFTFHEQFF	TGCGCCAGCAGCCCTCTCGATATGGGGTTTACGTTCCATGAGCAGTTCTTC
NA	NA	TRBV27	TRBJ1-5	CASSLLGGGNQPQHF	TGTGCCAGCAGTTTACTAGGGGGAGGCAATCAGCCCCAGCATTTT
NA	NA	TRBV28	TRBJ2-3	CASRSGGQVTDTQYF	TGTGCCAGCAGGTCTGGCGGGCAAGTCACAGATACGCAGTATTTT
NA	NA	TRBV10-3	TRBJ1-5	CAISESYVLRGLVQPQHF	TGTGCCATCAGTGAGTCGTACGTTTTAAGGGGGTTGGTTCAGCCCCAGCATTTT
NA	NA	TRBV4-3	TRBJ1-1	CASSPWAATMNTEAFF	TGCGCCAGCAGCCCCTGGGCGGCGACTATGAACACTGAAGCTTTCTTT
NA	NA	TRBV19	TRBJ1-1	CASSHDRMNTEAFF	TGTGCCAGTAGTCACGACAGGATGAACACTGAAGCTTTCTTT
NA	NA	TRBV18	TRBJ2-7	CASSPPSSGEQYF	TGTGCCAGCTCACCACCCAGTTCTGGAGAGCAGTACTTC
TRBD1	NA	TRBV30	TRBJ2-4	CAWSLGQKNIQYF	TGTGCCTGGAGTCTGGGACAGAAAAACATTCAGTACTTC
NA	NA	TRBV4-2	TRBJ1-1	CASSQEGWNTEAFF	TGTGCCAGCAGCCAAGAAGGGTGGAACACTGAAGCTTTCTTT
TRBD1	NA	TRBV5-1	TRBJ2-2	CASRTGQGDTGELFF	TGCGCCAGCAGGACTGGACAGGGCGACACCGGGGAGCTGTTTTTT
NA	NA	TRBV6-5	TRBJ1-2	CASRAPRQGSGYTF	TGTGCCAGCAGAGCGCCTAGGCAGGGGTCTGGCTACACCTTC
TRBD1	NA	TRBV5-1	TRBJ2-7	CASSPVTGGPYEQYF	TGCGCCAGCAGCCCGGTAACAGGGGGGCCCTACGAGCAGTACTTC
NA	NA	TRBV25-1	TRBJ2-5	CASSEAGSTRETQYF	TGTGCCAGCAGTGAGGCTGGCAGTACAAGAGAGACCCAGTACTTC
NA	NA	TRBV19	TRBJ1-1	CATSDRNRIVSEGAFF	TGTGCCACCTCAGATCGGAATCGCATAGTCTCCGAAGGAGCTTTCTTT
NA	NA	TRBV4-2	TRBJ1-4	CASSQADNEKLFF	TGTGCCAGCAGCCAAGCTGATAATGAAAAACTGTTTTTT